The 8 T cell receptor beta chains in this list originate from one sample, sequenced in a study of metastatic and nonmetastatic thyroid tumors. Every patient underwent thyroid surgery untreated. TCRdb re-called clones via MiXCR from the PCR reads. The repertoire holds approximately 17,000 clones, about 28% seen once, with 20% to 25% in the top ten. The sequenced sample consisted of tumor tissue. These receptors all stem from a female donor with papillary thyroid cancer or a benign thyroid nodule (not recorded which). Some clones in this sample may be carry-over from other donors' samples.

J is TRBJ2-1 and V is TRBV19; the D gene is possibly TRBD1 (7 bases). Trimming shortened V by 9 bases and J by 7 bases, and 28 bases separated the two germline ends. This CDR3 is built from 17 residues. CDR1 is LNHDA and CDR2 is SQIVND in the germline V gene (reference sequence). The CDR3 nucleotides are TGTGCCAGCAGAGGGGGCGGCGACGGGAGATTTCGTAATGAGCAGTTCTTC. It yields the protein CASRGGGDGRFRNEQFF.

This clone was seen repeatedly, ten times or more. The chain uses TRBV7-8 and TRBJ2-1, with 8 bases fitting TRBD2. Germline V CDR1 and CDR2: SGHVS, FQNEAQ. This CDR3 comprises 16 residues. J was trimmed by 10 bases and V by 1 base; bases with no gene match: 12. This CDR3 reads CASSLGTGGTGGEQFF. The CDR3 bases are TGTGCCAGCAGCTTAGGGACGGGGGGGACCGGGGGAGAGCAGTTCTTC. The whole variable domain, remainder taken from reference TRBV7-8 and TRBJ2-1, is GAGVSQSPRYKVAKRGQDVALRCDPISGHVSLFWYQQALGQGPEFLTYFQNEAQLDKSGLPSDRFFAERPEGSVSTLKIQRTQQEDSAVYLCASSLGTGGTGGEQFFGPGTRLTVL.

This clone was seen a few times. The CDR3 reads CASSLSSGASGNTIYF. The CDR3 DNA sequence: TGTGCCAGCAGCCTGTCTTCAGGGGCTTCTGGAAACACCATATATTTT. The chain has TRBV27 and TRBJ1-3; possible D gene TRBD1, 6 bases. V shed 6 bases and J shed 1 base, with 16 bases lying between them. The CDR3 consists of 16 residues. CDR1 is MNHEY and CDR2 is SMNVEV in the germline V gene (reference sequence).

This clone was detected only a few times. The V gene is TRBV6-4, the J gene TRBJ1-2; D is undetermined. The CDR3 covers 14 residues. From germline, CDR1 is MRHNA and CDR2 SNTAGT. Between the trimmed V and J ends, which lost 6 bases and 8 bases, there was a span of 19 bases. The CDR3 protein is CASRSFLESPGYTF. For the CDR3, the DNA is TGTGCCAGCAGGTCCTTTCTTGAGAGTCCCGGCTACACCTTC.

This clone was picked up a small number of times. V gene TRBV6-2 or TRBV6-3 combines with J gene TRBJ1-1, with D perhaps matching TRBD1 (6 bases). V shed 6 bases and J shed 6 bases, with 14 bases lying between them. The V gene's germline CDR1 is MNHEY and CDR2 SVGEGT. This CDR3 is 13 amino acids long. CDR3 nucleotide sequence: TGTGCCAGCAGCCAAGGGGGTACGCCTGAAGCTTTCTTT. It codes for CASSQGGTPEAFF.

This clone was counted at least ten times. In nucleotides, the CDR3 is TGCGCCAGCAGCTTGAAGGAAATAGCACCCCTCCACTTT. Translating gives CASSLKEIAPLHF. The chain links TRBV5-1 to TRBJ1-6; D gene unclear. This CDR3 spans 13 amino acids. V was cut by 1 base and J by 11 bases, with 10 bases left in between. In germline, CDR1 is SGHRS, CDR2 YFSETQ. Complete variable domain (other parts from reference TRBV5-1 and TRBJ1-6): KAGVTQTPRYLIKTRGQQVTLSCSPISGHRSVSWYQQTPGQGLQFLFEYFSETQRNKGNFPGRFSGRQFSNSRSEMNVSTLELGDSALYLCASSLKEIAPLHFGNGTRLTVT.

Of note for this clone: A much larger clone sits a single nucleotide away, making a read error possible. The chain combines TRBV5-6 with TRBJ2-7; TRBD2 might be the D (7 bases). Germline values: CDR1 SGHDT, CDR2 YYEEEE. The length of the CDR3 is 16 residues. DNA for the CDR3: TGTGCCAGCATCTTGGTCCCTAGCGGAGGGGGGGACGAGCAGTACTTC. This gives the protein CASILVPSGGGDEQYF.

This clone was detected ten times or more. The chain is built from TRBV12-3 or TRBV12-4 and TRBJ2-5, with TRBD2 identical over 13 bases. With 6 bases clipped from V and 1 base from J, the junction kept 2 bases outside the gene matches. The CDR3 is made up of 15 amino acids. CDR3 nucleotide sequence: TGTGCCAGCAGAGGGACTAGCGGGATCCAAGAGACCCAGTACTTC. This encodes CASRGTSGIQETQYF.